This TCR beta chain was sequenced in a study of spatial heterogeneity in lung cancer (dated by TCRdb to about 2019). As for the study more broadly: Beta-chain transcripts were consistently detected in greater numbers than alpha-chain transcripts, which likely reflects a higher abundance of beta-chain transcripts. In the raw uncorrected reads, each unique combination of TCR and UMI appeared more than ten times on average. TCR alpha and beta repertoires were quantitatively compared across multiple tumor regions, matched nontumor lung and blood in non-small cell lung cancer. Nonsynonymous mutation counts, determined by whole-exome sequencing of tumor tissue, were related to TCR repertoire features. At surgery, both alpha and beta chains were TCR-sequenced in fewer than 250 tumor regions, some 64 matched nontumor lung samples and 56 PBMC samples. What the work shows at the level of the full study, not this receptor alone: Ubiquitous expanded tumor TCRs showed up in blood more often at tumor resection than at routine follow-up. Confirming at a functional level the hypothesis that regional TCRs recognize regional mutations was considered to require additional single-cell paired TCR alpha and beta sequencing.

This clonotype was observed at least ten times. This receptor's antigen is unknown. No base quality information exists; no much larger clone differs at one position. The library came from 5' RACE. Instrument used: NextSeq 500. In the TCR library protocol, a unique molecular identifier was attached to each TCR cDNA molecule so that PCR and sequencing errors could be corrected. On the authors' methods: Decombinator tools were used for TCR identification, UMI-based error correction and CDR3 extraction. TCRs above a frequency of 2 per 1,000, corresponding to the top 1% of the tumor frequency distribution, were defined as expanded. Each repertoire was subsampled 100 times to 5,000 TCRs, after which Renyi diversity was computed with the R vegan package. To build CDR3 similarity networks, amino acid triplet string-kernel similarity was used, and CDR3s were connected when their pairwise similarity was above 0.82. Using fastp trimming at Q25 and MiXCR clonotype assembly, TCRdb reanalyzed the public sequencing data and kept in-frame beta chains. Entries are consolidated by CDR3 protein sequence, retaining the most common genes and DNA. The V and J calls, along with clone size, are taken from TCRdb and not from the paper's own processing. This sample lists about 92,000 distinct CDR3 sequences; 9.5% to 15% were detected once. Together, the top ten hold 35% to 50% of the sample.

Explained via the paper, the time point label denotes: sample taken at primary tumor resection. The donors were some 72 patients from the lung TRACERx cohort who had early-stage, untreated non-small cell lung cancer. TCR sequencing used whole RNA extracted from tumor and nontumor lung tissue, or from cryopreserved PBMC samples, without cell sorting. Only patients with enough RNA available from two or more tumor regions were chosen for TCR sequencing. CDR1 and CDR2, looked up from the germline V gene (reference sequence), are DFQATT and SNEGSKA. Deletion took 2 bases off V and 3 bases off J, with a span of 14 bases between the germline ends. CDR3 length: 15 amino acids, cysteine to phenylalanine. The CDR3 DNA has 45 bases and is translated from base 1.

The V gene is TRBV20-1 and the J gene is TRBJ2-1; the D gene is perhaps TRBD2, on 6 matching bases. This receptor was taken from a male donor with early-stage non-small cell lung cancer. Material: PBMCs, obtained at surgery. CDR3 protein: CSARPAGRDYNEQFF. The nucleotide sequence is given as TGCAGTGCTAGACCCGCTGGGCGGGACTACAATGAGCAGTTCTTC.